Below, 26 T cell receptor beta chains from the same sample are listed, as sequenced in a study of cytomegalovirus exposure and HLA in healthy donors. 60 Vbeta and 13 Jbeta primers were used in PCR. Sequenced by immunoSEQ multiplex PCR; TCRdb stores in-frame clones only, minus some. The sample consists of roughly 100,000 clones, around three quarters of them appearing once. The sequencing input was PBMCs. These receptors all stem from a boy aged 5-17 years in good health and CMV-seronegative.

V gene TRBV6-6 combines with J gene TRBJ2-1, with 7 bases fitting TRBD2. Germline V gene sequence: CDR1 MNHNY, CDR2 SVGAGI (reference sequence). The V and J ends lost 6 bases and 5 bases, in that order; junction bases with no gene match: 13. The length of the CDR3 is 16 residues. The chain's CDR3 is CASSPAWREIHNEQFF. The CDR3 bases are TGTGCCAGCAGCCCCGCGTGGCGGGAGATCCACAATGAGCAGTTCTTC.

V is TRBV7-9 and J is TRBJ1-3, with D hard to call. CDR3 length: 15 amino acids. Germline lookup yields CDR1 SEHNR and CDR2 FQNEAQ (reference sequence). Trimming removed 3 bases from V and 4 bases from J, with 13 bases in between. The CDR3 DNA reads as TGTGCCAGCAGCTTCACAGACGTAAGCGGAAACACCATATATTTT. Its translation is CASSFTDVSGNTIYF.

The sample holds a few counts of this clone. V usage is TRBV5-4 and J usage is TRBJ2-3; TRBD1 matches 8 bases. The CDR3 extends over 14 amino acids. V was pared by 4 bases and J by 1 base, with 2 bases of the junction left unmatched. The germline V gene has CDR1 SGHNT and CDR2 YYREEE (reference sequence). CDR3 coding DNA: TGTGCCAGCAGCGCGGGACAGGGCACAGATACGCAGTATTTT. This gives the protein CASSAGQGTDTQYF.

J is TRBJ2-3 and V is TRBV7-2, with 8 bases fitting TRBD2. This CDR3 has 15 amino acids. CDR1 is SGHTA and CDR2 is FQGNSA in the germline V gene. Trimming removed 5 bases from V and 0 bases from J; junction bases left unmatched: 4. This CDR3 reads CASSPGLASTDTQYF. Written as DNA, the CDR3 is TGTGCCAGCAGCCCCGGACTAGCAAGCACAGATACGCAGTATTTT.

There are a few counts of this clone. V is TRBV5-6 and J is TRBJ2-5; a weak D match, TRBD1 (5 bases). V lost 0 bases and J lost 1, with 10 bases in between. Looked up from germline, CDR1 is SGHDT and CDR2 is YYEEEE. This CDR3 is built from 15 residues. For the CDR3, the DNA is TGTGCCAGCAGCTTGGGACAGTTATCCCAAGAGACCCAGTACTTC. This translates into CASSLGQLSQETQYF.

This clone was picked up a small number of times. The chain has TRBV13 and TRBJ2-7; a possible D gene is TRBD2 (6 bases). This CDR3 comprises 17 residues. Germline values: CDR1 PRHDT, CDR2 FYEKMQ (reference sequence). Trimming removed 5 bases from V and 0 bases from J, with 20 bases in between. CDR3 loop: CASSAPRDSRPSYEQYF. CDR3 DNA sequence: TGTGCCAGCAGCGCCCCCAGGGACTCTCGACCCTCCTACGAGCAGTACTTC.

This clone was seen many times. The chain carries TRBV9 and TRBJ1-6; 7 bases are a match to TRBD1. The J segment lost 9 bases and the V segment lost 2 bases, leaving 5 bases of the junction unmatched. The CDR3 has 14 amino acids. CDR1 is SGDLS and CDR2 is YYNGEE in the germline V gene. In nucleotides, the CDR3 is TGTGCCAGCAGCGTTACAGGGGAACCTTCACCCCTCCACTTT. It encodes CASSVTGEPSPLHF.

V and J are TRBV18 and TRBJ1-3, with 8 bases lining up with TRBD1. The germline V gene has CDR1 KGHSH and CDR2 LQKENI. V gave up 3 bases and J gave up 3 bases; unmatched junction bases: 7. CDR3 length: 16 amino acids. The CDR3 region is CASSPPGQGDGNTIYF. The CDR3 DNA reads as TGTGCCAGCTCACCTCCTGGACAGGGAGATGGAAACACCATATATTTT. Looking up the rest from reference TRBV18 and TRBJ1-3 gives the full variable domain: NAGVMQNPRHLVRRRGQEARLRCSPMKGHSHVYWYRQLPEEGLKFMVYLQKENIIDESGMPKERFSAEFPKEGPSILRIQQVVRGDSAAYFCASSPPGQGDGNTIYFGEGSWLTVV.

As DNA, the CDR3 is TGCGCCAGCAGCCAAGCTCTAGCGACGGTGGAGCAGTACTTC. This encodes CASSQALATVEQYF. The rearrangement links TRBV4-3 to TRBJ2-7; tentatively, D is TRBD2 (6 bases). The CDR3 consists of 14 residues. The V gene lost 1 base and the J gene lost 7 bases, with 14 bases spanning the gap. Per the germline V gene, CDR1 is LGHNA and CDR2 is YSLEER.

This chain connects TRBV4-3 to TRBJ1-6; TRBD1 agrees at 8 bases. The germline gives CDR1 LGHNA, CDR2 YSLEER. V shed 0 bases and J 5 bases; nucleotides not matched to a gene: 6. CDR3 length: 17 amino acids. CDR3 in DNA: TGCGCCAGCAGCCAAGATCCGGGACAGGTGAATAATTCACCCCTCCACTTT. Amino acids: CASSQDPGQVNNSPLHF.

The chain uses TRBV19 and TRBJ2-3, with a possible D match to TRBD2 (5 bases). The germline V and J ends were trimmed by 11 bases and 3 bases, with 15 bases remaining between them. The CDR3 extends over 13 amino acids. CDR1 is LNHDA, CDR2 SQIVND, per germline (reference sequence). CDR3 region: CAVAGRGTDTQYF. CDR3 nucleotide sequence: TGTGCCGTGGCCGGACGGGGAACAGATACGCAGTATTTT.

The chain carries TRBV28 and TRBJ1-3; no clear D. The CDR3 is 15 residues long. Trimming took 4 bases from V and 0 from J, leaving 10 bases between them. Germline V gene data show CDR1 as MDHEN and CDR2 as SYDVKM. This CDR3 is CASSSGHFSGNTIYF. The CDR3 bases are TGTGCCAGCAGTTCTGGGCATTTCTCTGGAAACACCATATATTTT.

The V call is TRBV5-1, the J call TRBJ1-1, with a weak D call TRBD1 (6 bases). From germline, CDR1 is SGHRS and CDR2 YFSETQ. The germline V and J ends were trimmed by 1 base and 4 bases, with 14 bases remaining between them. The CDR3 sequence is 15 residues long. CDR3 amino acids: CASSLYGGSSTEAFF. CDR3 in DNA: TGCGCCAGCAGCTTGTATGGGGGCTCGAGCACTGAAGCTTTCTTT.

Comments on this clone: The identical CDR3 is also encoded by other nucleotide sequences in the sample. CDR3 nucleotides: TGTGCCAGCAGGCCATACGGGACAGGGGGCCTCCAGCCTGGGGCCAACGTCCTGACTTTC. It is translated as CASRPYGTGGLQPGANVLTF. The V and J genes are TRBV27 and TRBJ2-6; 12 bases are shared with TRBD1. The CDR3 loop spans 20 amino acids. Unmatched junction bases numbered 14, after V lost 6 bases and J lost 2 bases. In germline, CDR1 is MNHEY, CDR2 SMNVEV (reference sequence). The full variable domain, its missing parts supplied by reference TRBV27 and TRBJ2-6, is EAQVTQNPRYLITVTGKKLTVTCSQNMNHEYMSWYRQDPGLGLRQIYYSMNVEVTDKGDVPEGYKVSRKEKRNFPLILESPSPNQTSLYFCASRPYGTGGLQPGANVLTFGAGSRLTVL.

Only one count was recorded for this clone. This sequence joins TRBV30 and TRBJ2-7; no definite D call. Trimming cost V 2 bases and J 3 bases, with 8 bases left between them. The CDR3 contains 12 residues. Germline CDR1 and CDR2: GTSNPN and SVGIG (reference sequence). The CDR3: CAWSSQHYEQYF. DNA for the CDR3: TGTGCCTGGAGTTCACAGCACTACGAGCAGTACTTC.

This chain joins TRBV11-2 and TRBJ2-1, with TRBD1 identical over 8 bases. There are 15 residues in the CDR3. The germline CDR1 and CDR2 sequences are SGHAT and FQNNGV. V was pared by 4 bases and J by 0 bases, with 2 bases of the junction left unmatched. This chain's CDR3 is CASSWDRISYNEQFF. DNA of the CDR3: TGTGCCAGCAGCTGGGACAGGATCTCCTACAATGAGCAGTTCTTC.

The gene calls are TRBV10-2 and TRBJ2-7; D not resolved. In germline, CDR1 is WSHSY, CDR2 SAAADI. V lost 2 bases and J lost 3, with 8 bases in between. The CDR3 loop spans 13 amino acids. The CDR3 reads CASSEGPHYEQYF. The CDR3 DNA is TGCGCCAGCAGTGAGGGGCCCCACTACGAGCAGTACTTC.

The gene calls are TRBV5-1 and TRBJ1-5, with D perhaps TRBD1 (6 bases). V lost 2 bases, J lost 2 bases, and 14 bases lay in between. CDR3 length: 16 residues. In germline, CDR1 is SGHRS, CDR2 YFSETQ. The CDR3: CASSFGEGGGNQPQHF. The CDR3 DNA is TGCGCCAGCAGCTTTGGGGAAGGGGGTGGCAATCAGCCCCAGCATTTT.

The rearrangement uses TRBV2 and TRBJ2-1; TRBD2 matches 10 bases. The CDR3 length is 17 residues. Germline CDR1 SNHLY, CDR2 FYNNEI. V trimming: 1 base; J trimming: 8 bases; junction bases outside the gene matches: 11. CDR3 in DNA: TGTGCCAGCAGTGAAGACCCGCTAGCGGGAGTAGGCGATGAGCAGTTCTTC. Amino acids: CASSEDPLAGVGDEQFF. Full variable domain (rest looked up from reference TRBV2 and TRBJ2-1): EPEVTQTPSHQVTQMGQEVILRCVPISNHLYFYWYRQILGQKVEFLVSFYNNEISEKSEIFDDQFSVERPDGSNFTLKIRSTKLEDSAMYFCASSEDPLAGVGDEQFFGPGTRLTVL.

This clone appeared a single time. This rearrangement joins TRBV11-2 to TRBJ2-5; 12 bases are a match to TRBD2. The germline V gene encodes CDR1 SGHAT and CDR2 FQNNGV. This CDR3 is built from 17 residues. The V segment lost 6 bases and the J segment 5 bases; nucleotides outside the gene matches: 13. The CDR3 loop is CASRKSSGGASAETQYF. In DNA, the CDR3 is TGTGCCAGCAGGAAATCTAGCGGGGGGGCTTCGGCGGAGACCCAGTACTTC.

This clone has a handful of counts. V is TRBV2 and J is TRBJ2-2; 10 positions match TRBD1. Looked up from germline, CDR1 is SNHLY and CDR2 is FYNNEI. CDR3 length equals 14 residues. J was trimmed by 5 bases and V by 11 bases; bases with no gene match: 8. The CDR3 DNA follows: TGTGCCTGCAACCGGGACAGGGGTACCGGGGAGCTGTTTTTT. Its translation is CACNRDRGTGELFF. The complete variable domain, with remaining parts taken from reference TRBV2 and TRBJ2-2, reads EPEVTQTPSHQVTQMGQEVILRCVPISNHLYFYWYRQILGQKVEFLVSFYNNEISEKSEIFDDQFSVERPDGSNFTLKIRSTKLEDSAMYFCACNRDRGTGELFFGEGSRLTVL.

This clone was observed a single time. The chain uses TRBV5-5 and TRBJ2-2; possible D gene TRBD1, 5 bases. V was shortened by 1 base and J by 4 bases, with 11 bases between the two germline ends. The CDR3 is 15 residues long. CDR1 and CDR2 from the germline V gene are SGHKS and YYEKEE (reference sequence). The CDR3 loop is CASSLRGLSTGELFF. As DNA, the CDR3 is TGTGCCAGCAGCTTGAGGGGTCTCAGCACCGGGGAGCTGTTTTTT.

This chain joins TRBV7-2 and TRBJ1-1; the D gene is possibly TRBD1 (5 bases). The V end lost 6 bases, the J end lost 0 bases, and 8 bases lay between the germline ends. This CDR3 comprises 13 residues. CDR1 is SGHTA and CDR2 is FQGNSA in the germline V gene. The CDR3 loop reads CASSQDMNTEAFF. Written as DNA, the CDR3 is TGTGCCAGCAGTCAGGACATGAACACTGAAGCTTTCTTT.

The chain uses TRBV2 and TRBJ1-2; 8 bases are shared with TRBD1. The V and J ends lost 7 bases and 0 bases, in that order; junction bases with no gene match: 10. Germline values: CDR1 SNHLY, CDR2 FYNNEI. This CDR3 region has 16 residues. DNA for the CDR3: TGTGCCAGCACACATACCTGGACAGGGCCTAACTATGGCTACACCTTC. This encodes CASTHTWTGPNYGYTF.

The rearrangement links TRBV5-4 to TRBJ1-2; TRBD1 matches at 7 bases. CDR3 length equals 15 residues. Per the germline V gene, CDR1 is SGHNT and CDR2 is YYREEE (reference sequence). The junction had 7 bases not matched to a gene; V was cut back by 3 bases and J by 2 bases. CDR3 amino acids: CASSSAMTGNYGYTF. Written as DNA, the CDR3 is TGTGCCAGCAGCTCTGCGATGACAGGGAACTATGGCTACACCTTC.

This clone was counted a single time. The chain employs TRBV4-1 and TRBJ2-5, with a tentative D call TRBD2 (6 bases). Germline assignment: CDR1 MGHRA and CDR2 YSYEKL. CDR3 length: 13 residues. Trimming left V 4 bases short and J 5 bases short, with 11 bases between. The DNA of the CDR3 is TGCGCCAGCAGCCCGGAGGGGTGGGAGACCCAGTACTTC. Its translation: CASSPEGWETQYF.